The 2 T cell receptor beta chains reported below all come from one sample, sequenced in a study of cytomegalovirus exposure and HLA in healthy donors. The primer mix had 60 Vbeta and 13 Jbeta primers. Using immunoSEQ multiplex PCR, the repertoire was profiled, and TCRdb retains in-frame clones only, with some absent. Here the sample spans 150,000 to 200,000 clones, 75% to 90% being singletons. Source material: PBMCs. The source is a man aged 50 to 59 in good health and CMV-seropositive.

Written as DNA, the CDR3 is TGTGCCAGCAGCGGGACCGGGACAGTGCACCTAAAGGGGAACAATGAGCAGTTCTTC. Translating gives CASSGTGTVHLKGNNEQFF. The chain joins TRBV9 to TRBJ2-1, with 7 bases identical to TRBD1. CDR1 is SGDLS, CDR2 YYNGEE, per germline. The CDR3 is 19 residues long. The V gene end was trimmed by 3 bases and the J gene end by 5 bases; junction bases not matched to a gene: 20.

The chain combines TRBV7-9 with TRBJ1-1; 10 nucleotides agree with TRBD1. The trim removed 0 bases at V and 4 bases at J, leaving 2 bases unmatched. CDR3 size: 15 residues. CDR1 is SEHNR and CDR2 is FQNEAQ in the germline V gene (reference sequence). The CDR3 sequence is CASSLAGQGTTEAFF. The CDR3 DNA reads TGTGCCAGCAGCTTAGCGGGACAGGGGACCACTGAAGCTTTCTTT.